The rows below give T cell receptor beta chains drawn from one sample of a study of blood T cell repertoires in COVID-19. Assay used: immunoSEQ multiplex PCR; TCRdb lists only in-frame clones, some missing. The table includes 200,000 or so clones, around 80% detected once. Sequencing used peripheral blood. These receptors all stem from a woman older than 75 with COVID-19, enrolled during active disease. Each CDR3 is given with its conserved first and last residue. A D gene is named only where the DNA matches it firmly. Size is stated for part of the rows, as once, few or many counts, or as a class when the clone is expanded.

TRBJ2-2,-,TRBD2,TRBV27,TGTGCCAGCAGTTTATTCCACGGGGGGGCGAACACCGGGGAGCTGTTTTTT,CASSLFHGGANTGELFF
TRBJ2-3,-,TRBD2,TRBV28,TGTGCCAGCAGTTCCCTAACTAGCGGGGGCACAGATACGCAGTATTTT,CASSSLTSGGTDTQYF
TRBJ2-3,-,-,TRBV6-5,TGTGCCAGCAGTAGCACGGGGGGCCCTACTACGCAGTATTTT,CASSSTGGPTTQYF
TRBJ2-1,-,-,TRBV28,TGTGCCAGCAGTCCATGGACATCTAATAATGAGCAGTTCTTC,CASSPWTSNNEQFF
TRBJ1-2,-,TRBD1,TRBV27,TGTGCCAGCAGCCCCGACAGGGTCAACTATGGCTACACCTTC,CASSPDRVNYGYTF
TRBJ1-1,-,TRBD1,TRBV5-1,TGCGCCAGCAGCCCGGGACAGGAGTTGGGTGGCACTGAAGCTTTCTTT,CASSPGQELGGTEAFF
TRBJ1-6,-,-,TRBV30,TGTGCCTGGGGGGCAAGGGGTTTTACCCTCCACTTT,CAWGARGFTLHF
TRBJ1-2,-,TRBD1,TRBV4-1,TGCGCCAGCAGCCACCCAGCGGGACAGGCTCTCTATGGCTACACCTTC,CASSHPAGQALYGYTF
TRBJ2-1,-,-,TRBV14,TGTGCCAGCAGCTTCGGAGTGGGTGAGCAGTTCTTC,CASSFGVGEQFF
TRBJ1-2,-,TRBD1,TRBV7-9,TGTGCCAGCAGCCAATCGACAGGGGGGAGGACTAACTATGGCTACACCTTC,CASSQSTGGRTNYGYTF
TRBJ1-4,-,TRBD1,TRBV18,TGTGCCAGCTCATCACGGGGACAGGTCCTGATTGAAAAACTGTTTTTT,CASSSRGQVLIEKLFF
TRBJ1-1,once,TRBD1,TRBV11-2,TGTGCCAGCAGCTTCCAGGGGGCTCAAGCTTTCTTT,CASSFQGAQAFF
TRBJ1-4,-,TRBD1,TRBV18,TGTGCCAGCTCACCATCGCAGGGGGCGGGAGAAAAACTGTTTTTT,CASSPSQGAGEKLFF
TRBJ2-3,once,-,TRBV9,TGTGCCAGCAGCGTAGGAAGCCGCGATACGCAGTATTTT,CASSVGSRDTQYF
TRBJ1-2,-,TRBD1,TRBV6-1,TGTGCCAGCAGTGACCCGGGACAGGGGGTTCGGGTCTACACCTTC,CASSDPGQGVRVYTF
TRBJ1-2,-,-,TRBV2,TGTGCCGGCCGAGAAGACGTAGACTATGGCTACACCTTC,CAGREDVDYGYTF
TRBJ2-7,-,TRBD1,TRBV6-6,TGTGCCAGCAGGGCCGGACAGGGGAAAACCTACGAGCAGTACTTC,CASRAGQGKTYEQYF
TRBJ1-1,-,-,TRBV7-9,TGTGCCAGCAGCTTAGACAGGATTGAAGCTTTCTTT,CASSLDRIEAFF
TRBJ2-3,-,TRBD2,TRBV5-1,TGCGCCAGCAGTAGGGCGGGGGGGAGCACAGATACGCAGTATTTT,CASSRAGGSTDTQYF
TRBJ1-1,-,-,TRBV7-6,TGTGCCAGCAGCCCGGCTTTAGGAGACACTGAAGCTTTCTTT,CASSPALGDTEAFF
TRBJ2-3,many,-,TRBV29-1,TGCAGCGTTGAGCGGGGTTGGACAGATACGCAGTATTTT,CSVERGWTDTQYF
TRBJ2-5,-,-,TRBV10-3,TGTGCCATCAGTGCTCAGATCCAAGAGACCCAGTACTTC,CAISAQIQETQYF
TRBJ1-2,once,-,TRBV2,TGTGCCAGCACCCCGCCAAACCGGGGAGGGATAGGCTACACCTTC,CASTPPNRGGIGYTF
TRBJ1-2,-,-,TRBV5-1,TGCGCCAGCAGCCCCTCGGGGACAATCAACTATGGCTACACCTTC,CASSPSGTINYGYTF
TRBJ2-3,-,-,TRBV6-5,TGTGCCAGCAGCGCCTACGGTACGCAGTATTTT,CASSAYGTQYF
TRBJ2-1,-,-,TRBV3-1/TRBV3-2,TGTGCCAGCAGCCATAGCAATGAGCAGTTCTTC,CASSHSNEQFF
TRBJ2-5,-,TRBD2,TRBV5-1,TGCGCCAGCAGCACGGGACTAGCGGGTCCCTCCCAAGAGACCCAGTACTTC,CASSTGLAGPSQETQYF
TRBJ1-2,-,-,TRBV4-1,TGCGCCAGCAGCCAGAGCGCCTATGGCTACACCTTC,CASSQSAYGYTF